The 2 T cell receptor beta chains reported below all come from one sample, sequenced in a study of radiation and T cells in renal cell carcinoma. Time point given: baseline pretreatment blood. Treatment given: 15 Gy SBRT to primary tumor, nephrectomy 4 weeks later. This table comes from immunoSEQ multiplex PCR, and its TCRdb copy is limited to in-frame clones, with some not included. The sample lists some 100,000 clones, 82% seen once, with roughly 6.8% in the top ten. This sample comprised blood, obtained from a patient whose treatment included radiotherapy and nephrectomy. The receptors originated from a man between 60 and 75 years old with renal cell carcinoma.

The chain uses TRBV9 and TRBJ2-7; 8 bases are a match to TRBD2. Trimming removed 0 bases from V and 4 bases from J; junction bases left unmatched: 3. Per the germline V gene, CDR1 is SGDLS and CDR2 is YYNGEE. The CDR3 is 14 residues long. The CDR3 sequence: CASSVGASGYEQYF. The CDR3 DNA follows: TGTGCCAGCAGCGTAGGGGCTAGCGGGTACGAGCAGTACTTC.

The V call is TRBV30, the J call TRBJ2-4; D is unclear. The germline V and J ends were trimmed by 0 bases and 5 bases, with 8 bases remaining between them. The CDR3 sequence is 13 residues long. The germline V gene encodes CDR1 GTSNPN and CDR2 SVGIG (reference sequence). CDR3 sequence (DNA): TGTGCCTGGAGTGTTAGGGCGGAAAACATTCAGTACTTC. Translation: CAWSVRAENIQYF.